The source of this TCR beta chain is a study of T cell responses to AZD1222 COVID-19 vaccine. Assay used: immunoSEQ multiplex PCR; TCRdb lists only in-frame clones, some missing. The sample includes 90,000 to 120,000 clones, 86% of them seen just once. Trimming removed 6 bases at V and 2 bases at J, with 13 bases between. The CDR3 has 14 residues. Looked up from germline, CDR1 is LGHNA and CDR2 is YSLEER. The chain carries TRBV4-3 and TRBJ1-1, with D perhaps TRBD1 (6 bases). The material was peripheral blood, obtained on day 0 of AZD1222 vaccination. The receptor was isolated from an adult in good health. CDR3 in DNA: TGCGCCAGCAGAGGGGGGGGACACAACACTGAAGCTTTCTTT. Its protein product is CASRGGGHNTEAFF.